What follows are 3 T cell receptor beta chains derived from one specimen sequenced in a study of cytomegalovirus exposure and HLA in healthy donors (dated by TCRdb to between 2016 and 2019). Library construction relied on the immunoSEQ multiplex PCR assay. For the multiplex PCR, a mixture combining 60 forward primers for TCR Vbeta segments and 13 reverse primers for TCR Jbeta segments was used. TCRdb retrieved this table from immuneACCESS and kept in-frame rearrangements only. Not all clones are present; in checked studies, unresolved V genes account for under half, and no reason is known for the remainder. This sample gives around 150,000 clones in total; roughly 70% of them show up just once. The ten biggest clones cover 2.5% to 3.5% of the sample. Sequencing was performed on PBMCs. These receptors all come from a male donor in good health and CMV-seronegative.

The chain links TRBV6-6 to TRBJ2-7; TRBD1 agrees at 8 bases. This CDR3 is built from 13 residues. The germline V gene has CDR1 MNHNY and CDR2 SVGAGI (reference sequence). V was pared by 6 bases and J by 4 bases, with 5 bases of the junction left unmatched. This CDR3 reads CASSSTGVYEQYF. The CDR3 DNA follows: TGTGCCAGCAGCTCGACAGGGGTTTACGAGCAGTACTTC.

In nucleotides, the CDR3 is TGTGCCAGTAAATTAGTTGGGACACCAAACACTGAAGCTTTCTTT. This gives the protein CASKLVGTPNTEAFF. The rearrangement links TRBV19 to TRBJ1-1; weak D call: TRBD1 (6 bases). Trimming pared 7 bases from V and 2 bases from J, leaving 17 bases between. The CDR3 sequence is 15 residues long. Germline CDR1 and CDR2: LNHDA and SQIVND (reference sequence). Full variable domain (outside the CDR3, taken from reference TRBV19 and TRBJ1-1): DGGITQSPKYLFRKEGQNVTLSCEQNLNHDAMYWYRQDPGQGLRLIYYSQIVNDFQKGDIAEGYSVSREKKESFPLTVTSAQKNPTAFYLCASKLVGTPNTEAFFGQGTRLTVV.

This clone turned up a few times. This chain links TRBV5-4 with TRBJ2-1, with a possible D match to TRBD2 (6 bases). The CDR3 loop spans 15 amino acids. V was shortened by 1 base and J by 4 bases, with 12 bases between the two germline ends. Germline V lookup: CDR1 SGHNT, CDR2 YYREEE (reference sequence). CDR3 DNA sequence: TGTGCCAGCAGCTTGCAACTAGCCGCGTACAATGAGCAGTTCTTC. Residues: CASSLQLAAYNEQFF.